The entry below gives a single T cell receptor beta chain sequence along with its context. As yet, its antigen is unknown. This entry comes from a study of T cells in localized non-small cell lung cancer. Libraries were prepared by immunoSEQ multiplex PCR; TCRdb keeps only in-frame clonotypes and omits some of them. This table holds 24,000 or so clones, around nine tenths found once. CDR1 and CDR2 from the germline V gene are GTSNPN and SVGIG (reference sequence). The germline V and J ends were trimmed by 3 bases and 1 base, with 19 bases remaining between them. The CDR3 runs 17 residues. The study's findings and limits: Without multi-region sequencing, intratumor heterogeneity could not be excluded. Out of the top 100 tumor clones, a median around 57 were seen in adjacent lung. Uninvolved adjacent lung showed the highest T cell clonality, exceeding tumor. Increased T cell density in blood showed an association with longer overall survival.

This sample comprised peripheral blood, obtained before any cancer treatment. The chain recombines TRBV30 with TRBJ1-5, with D maybe TRBD1 (5 bases). This clonotype originated in a woman aged 35 to 75 with stage I lung adenocarcinoma. The CDR3, as DNA: TGTGCCTGGAGCTGGCAGGGCCACCCTAGGAGCAATCAGCCCCAGCATTTT. It translates to CAWSWQGHPRSNQPQHF.